The TCR beta chain described here comes from a study of blood T cell repertoires in COVID-19 (dated by TCRdb to 2019 to 2021). About the investigation overall: Samples covering the acute and convalescent phases of COVID-19 were provided by collaborators in the United States, Italy and Spain. The material from the prospective study consisted of cDNA or gDNA derived from T cells, B-cell-depleted T cells, or PBMCs. Where available, HLA class I and class II types were obtained from metadata supplied by the sample provider rather than from assay-based typing. Sample metadata almost always included a de-identified subject ID, COVID-19 status, age in years and sex. The dataset comprised deeply sampled blood TCRbeta repertoires from subjects exposed to, actively infected with, or recovered from COVID-19. The repertoires were made available in a free public database intended to serve as a resource for research on the immune response to SARS-CoV-2. Samples were obtained from the ongoing ImmuneRACE study (first 160 participants) and from 1,254 subjects provided by 6 global collaborators. Points the paper makes about the study in general: How much clinical and demographic metadata was included differed by source and by participant, and the metadata was provided uncurated.

The immunoSEQ Assay, a bias-controlled multiplex PCR, was used to amplify TCRbeta CDR3 regions from genomic DNA. As for the original processing: Nucleated cell counts per sample were estimated from amplification of reference gene primers within the assay. To quantify the absolute abundance of each unique TCRbeta CDR3 rearrangement, sequence reads were collapsed and filtered. Productive Simpson clonality was computed per sample as the square root of Simpson's diversity index over productive rearrangements. TCRdb stores this immuneACCESS table with in-frame sequences only. Part of the clones is absent; in the studies checked, under half of the shortfall reflects unresolved V genes, and no reason is known for the rest. The V and J calls and clone size were taken over from that table, and D and trimming were inferred from the DNA. The sample table lists approximately 160,000 clones, about four fifths of them with a count of one. 10% to 15% of the sample is held by the ten biggest clonotypes.

V is cut back by 6 bases and J by 4 bases, with 11 bases in the junction unmatched. CDR1 and CDR2 are read off the germline V gene as SNHLY and FYNNEI. The CDR3 sequence holds 15 residues, the cysteine and phenylalanine included. The entry retains the CDR3 DNA only, 45 bases that are in frame from base 1. On this clone: Its antigen is currently not known. No much larger clonotype is one base removed from it; base qualities were not supplied.

Another Seattle source contributed samples from volunteer blood donors who had recovered from COVID-19. Each collaborating institution followed its own protocols to collect whole blood in K2EDTA tubes. For TCRbeta analysis, collaborators shipped samples as frozen whole blood, isolated PBMCs, or DNA extracted from either of those sample types. The receptor's source is a man between 65 and 85 years old who had recovered from COVID-19. The rearranged chain carries TRBV2 and TRBJ1-2; the central 7 bases match TRBD1. Sequences were obtained from peripheral blood. The nucleotide sequence is given as TGTGCCAGCAGCCCACAGGGGATCCTAGGCTATGGCTACACCTTC. Its product reads: CASSPQGILGYGYTF.